This T cell receptor beta chain was identified in a study of identical twins. It was template switching that added a universal primer site, and there were unique molecular identifiers on the cDNA. MiXCR, applied by TCRdb to the 5' RACE reads, yields one record per CDR3 protein. The sample lists some 300,000 distinct CDR3 sequences; roughly an eighth were seen once. This clonotype has at least ten counts. Its antigen is not known. General study results and limits: Conclusions rested on cross-sectional statistics rather than following the same donors.

With V trimmed by 2 bases and J by 3 bases, 0 bases remained unmatched. The germline gives CDR1 DFQATT, CDR2 SNEGSKA (reference sequence). The CDR3 has 12 amino acids. These data were also filed under a second study, of yellow fever vaccine responses in identical twins.

The specimen was CD8+ T cells sorted from blood. The receptor comes from a woman aged 18-29 years in good health. The chain uses TRBV20-1 and TRBJ1-1; 7 positions agree with TRBD1. CDR3 DNA sequence: TGCAGTGCTAGACAGGGGGACACTGAAGCTTTCTTT. Its translation: CSARQGDTEAFF.